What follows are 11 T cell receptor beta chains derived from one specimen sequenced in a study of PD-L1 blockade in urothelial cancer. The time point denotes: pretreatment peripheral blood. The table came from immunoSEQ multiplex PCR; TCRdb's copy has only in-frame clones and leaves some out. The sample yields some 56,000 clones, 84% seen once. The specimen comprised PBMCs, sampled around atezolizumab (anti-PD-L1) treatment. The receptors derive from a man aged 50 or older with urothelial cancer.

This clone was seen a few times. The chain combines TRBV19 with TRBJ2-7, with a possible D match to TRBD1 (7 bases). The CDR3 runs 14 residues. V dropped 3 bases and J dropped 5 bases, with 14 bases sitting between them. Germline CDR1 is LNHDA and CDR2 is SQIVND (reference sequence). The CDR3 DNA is TGTGCCAGTAGTATTCAAGGAGGGGGCGACGAGCAGTACTTC. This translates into CASSIQGGGDEQYF.

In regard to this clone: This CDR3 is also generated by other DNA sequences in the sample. CDR3 loop: CASSHGTSGRNTDTQYF. DNA for the CDR3: TGTGCCAGCAGCCACGGGACTAGCGGGAGGAACACAGATACGCAGTATTTT. The chain combines TRBV5-4 with TRBJ2-3, with TRBD2 matching over 15 bases. The trim removed 4 bases at V and 2 bases at J, leaving 5 bases unmatched. The length of the CDR3 is 17 residues. Germline V gene lookup returns CDR1 SGHNT and CDR2 YYREEE (reference sequence).

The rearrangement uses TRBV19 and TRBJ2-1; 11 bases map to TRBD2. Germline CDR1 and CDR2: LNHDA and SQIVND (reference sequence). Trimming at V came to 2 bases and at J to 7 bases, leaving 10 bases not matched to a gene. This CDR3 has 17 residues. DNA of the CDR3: TGTGCCAGTAGTATAACGTCCGTAGCGGGGGGGCGGAATGAGCAGTTCTTC. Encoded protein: CASSITSVAGGRNEQFF. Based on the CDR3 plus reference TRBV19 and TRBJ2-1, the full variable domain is DGGITQSPKYLFRKEGQNVTLSCEQNLNHDAMYWYRQDPGQGLRLIYYSQIVNDFQKGDIAEGYSVSREKKESFPLTVTSAQKNPTAFYLCASSITSVAGGRNEQFFGPGTRLTVL.

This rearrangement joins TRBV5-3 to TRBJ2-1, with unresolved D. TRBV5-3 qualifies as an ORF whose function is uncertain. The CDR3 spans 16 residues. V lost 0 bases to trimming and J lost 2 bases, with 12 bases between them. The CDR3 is CARSLASAGTYNEQFF. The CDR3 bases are TGTGCCAGAAGCTTGGCCTCGGCAGGTACCTACAATGAGCAGTTCTTC.

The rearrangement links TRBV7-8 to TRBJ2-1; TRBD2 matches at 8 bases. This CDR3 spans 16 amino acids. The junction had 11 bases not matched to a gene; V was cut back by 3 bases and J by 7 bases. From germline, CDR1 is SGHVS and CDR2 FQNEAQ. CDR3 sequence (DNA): TGTGCCAGCAGCTTTGGGGTAGCGGGACCAAGGAATGAGCAGTTCTTC. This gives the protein CASSFGVAGPRNEQFF. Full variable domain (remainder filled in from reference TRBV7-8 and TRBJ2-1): GAGVSQSPRYKVAKRGQDVALRCDPISGHVSLFWYQQALGQGPEFLTYFQNEAQLDKSGLPSDRFFAERPEGSVSTLKIQRTQQEDSAVYLCASSFGVAGPRNEQFFGPGTRLTVL.

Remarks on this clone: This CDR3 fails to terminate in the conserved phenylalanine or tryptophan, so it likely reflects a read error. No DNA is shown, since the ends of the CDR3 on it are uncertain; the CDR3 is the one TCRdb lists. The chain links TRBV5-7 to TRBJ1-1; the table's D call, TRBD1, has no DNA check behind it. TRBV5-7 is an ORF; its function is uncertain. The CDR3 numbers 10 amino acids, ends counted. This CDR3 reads CASSLRDTPQ.

The CDR3 region has the DNA TGTGCCAGCAGTTACTCTACGGACAGGGCCACTGAAGCTTTCTTT. This codes for CASSYSTDRATEAFF. The rearrangement links TRBV6-5 to TRBJ1-1, with 8 bases matching TRBD1. Germline V gene lookup returns CDR1 MNHEY and CDR2 SVGAGI. The CDR3 runs 15 residues. Trimming removed 0 bases from V and 4 bases from J; junction bases left unmatched: 4.

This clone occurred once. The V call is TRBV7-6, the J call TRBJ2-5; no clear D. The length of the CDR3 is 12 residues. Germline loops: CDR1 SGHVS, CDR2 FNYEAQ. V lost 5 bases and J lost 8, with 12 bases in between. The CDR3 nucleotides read TGTGCCAGCAGCCGCGCGGATGGAACCCAGTACTTC. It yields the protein CASSRADGTQYF.

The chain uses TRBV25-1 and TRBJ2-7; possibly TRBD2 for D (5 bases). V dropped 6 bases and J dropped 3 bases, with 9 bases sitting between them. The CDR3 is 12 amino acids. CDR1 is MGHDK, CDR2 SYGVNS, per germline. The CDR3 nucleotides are TGTGCCAGCAGGAGAGCGGACTACGAGCAGTACTTC. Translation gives CASRRADYEQYF.

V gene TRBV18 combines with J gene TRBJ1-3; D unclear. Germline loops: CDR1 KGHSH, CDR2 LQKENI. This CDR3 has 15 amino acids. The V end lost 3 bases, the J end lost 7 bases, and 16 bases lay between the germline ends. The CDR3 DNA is TGTGCCAGCTCACCTTGGGTGACCGAGGGCAACACCATATATTTT. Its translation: CASSPWVTEGNTIYF.

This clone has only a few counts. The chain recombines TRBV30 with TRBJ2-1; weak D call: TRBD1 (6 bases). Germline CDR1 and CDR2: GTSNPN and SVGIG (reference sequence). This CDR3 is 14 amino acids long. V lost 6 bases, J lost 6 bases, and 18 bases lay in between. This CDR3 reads CACSTGLHTNEQFF. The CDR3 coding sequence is TGTGCCTGCTCAACAGGGCTCCACACCAATGAGCAGTTCTTC.